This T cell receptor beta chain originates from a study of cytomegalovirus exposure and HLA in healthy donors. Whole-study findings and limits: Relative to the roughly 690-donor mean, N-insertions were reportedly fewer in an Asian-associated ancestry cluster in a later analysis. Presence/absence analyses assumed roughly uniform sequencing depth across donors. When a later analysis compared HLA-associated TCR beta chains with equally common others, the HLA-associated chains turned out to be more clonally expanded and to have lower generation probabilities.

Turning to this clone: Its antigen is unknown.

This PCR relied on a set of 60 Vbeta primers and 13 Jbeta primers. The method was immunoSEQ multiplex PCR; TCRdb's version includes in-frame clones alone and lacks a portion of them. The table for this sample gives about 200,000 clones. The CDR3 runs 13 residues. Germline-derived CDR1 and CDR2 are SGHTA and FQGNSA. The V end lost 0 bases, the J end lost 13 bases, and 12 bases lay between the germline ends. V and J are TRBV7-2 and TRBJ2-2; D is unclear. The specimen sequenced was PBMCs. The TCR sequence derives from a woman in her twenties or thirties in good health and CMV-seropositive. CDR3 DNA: TGTGCCAGCAGCTTAGCCCTCAAGCTAGGGCTGTTTTTT. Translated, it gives CASSLALKLGLFF.